Reported below is one TCR beta chain. This specimen belongs to a study of blood T cell repertoires in COVID-19. Sequencing used immunoSEQ multiplex PCR; TCRdb keeps in-frame clones, though not all of them. The repertoire holds roughly 70,000 clones, with roughly 79% as singletons. Germline values: CDR1 SGHDT, CDR2 YYEEEE. CDR3 size: 15 residues. Between the trimmed V and J ends, which lost 0 bases and 1 base, there was a span of 10 bases. V and J are TRBV5-6 and TRBJ1-1; D might be TRBD1 (6 bases). The sample consisted of peripheral blood. This sequence originates from a man in his 70s with acute or convalescent COVID-19. The CDR3 reads CASSLARQANTEAFF. CDR3 sequence (DNA): TGTGCCAGCAGCTTGGCCCGACAGGCGAACACTGAAGCTTTCTTT. The variable domain in full, completed from reference TRBV5-6 and TRBJ1-1, reads DAGVTQSPTHLIKTRGQQVTLRCSPKSGHDTVSWYQQALGQGPQFIFQYYEEEERQRGNFPDRFSGHQFPNYSSELNVNALLLGDSALYLCASSLARQANTEAFFGQGTRLTVV.